These T cell receptor beta chains were read from a single sample in a study of T cells after yellow fever vaccination. TCRdb ran MiXCR on the 5' RACE reads and lists one entry per CDR3 protein. The profile shows 250,000 to 400,000 distinct CDR3 sequences, 4.1% of them singletons. This sample comprised PBMCs, obtained 5 days after the yellow fever booster vaccination. These receptors all stem from a man younger than 30 who received the YFV17D yellow fever vaccine. Both conserved end residues are part of each CDR3. The order of the fields is J gene, V gene, clone size, D gene, CDR3 DNA, CDR3 protein. A D gene is named only where the DNA matches it firmly. Not every row has a clone size; where given, it reads once, few, many or a size class.

J: TRBJ2-1; V: TRBV12-3/TRBV12-4; size: -; D: -; DNA: TGTGCCAGCAGTAGATCAGGTACTGCCTTCTATGAGCAGTTCTTC; CDR3: CASSRSGTAFYEQFF
J: TRBJ2-3; V: TRBV7-2; size: few; D: -; DNA: TGTGCCAGCAGCCGTGACAGCCGGAGCACAGATACGCAGTATTTT; CDR3: CASSRDSRSTDTQYF
J: TRBJ2-5; V: TRBV28; size: -; D: TRBD1; DNA: TGTGCCAGCAGCAAGGCCCGACACACGACAGGGCGAGAGGAGACCCAGTACTTC; CDR3: CASSKARHTTGREETQYF
J: TRBJ2-3; V: TRBV20-1; size: few; D: -; DNA: TGCAGTGCTAGAGATCGGTCGCGGGACAGCACAGATACGCAGTATTTT; CDR3: CSARDRSRDSTDTQYF
J: TRBJ1-2; V: TRBV7-9; size: many; D: -; DNA: TGTGCCAGCAGCTTAGCTGGGAGGTTCTATGGCTACACCTTC; CDR3: CASSLAGRFYGYTF
J: TRBJ1-2; V: TRBV7-6; size: few; D: -; DNA: TGTGCCAGCAGCTTAGAGGCGGATCCCAATTACTATGGCTACACCTTC; CDR3: CASSLEADPNYYGYTF
J: TRBJ2-7; V: TRBV4-3; size: few; D: -; DNA: TGCGCCAGCAGCCATTCCTCCGCGACAAAATACGAGCAGTACTTC; CDR3: CASSHSSATKYEQYF
J: TRBJ2-3; V: TRBV18; size: few; D: -; DNA: TGTGCCAGCTCACCACCGGGTGCCAGGGATACGCAGTATTTT; CDR3: CASSPPGARDTQYF
J: TRBJ1-6; V: TRBV4-3; size: many; D: TRBD1; DNA: TGCGCCAGCAGCCAAGATCCTGGCAGGGGGAATTCACCCCTCCACTTT; CDR3: CASSQDPGRGNSPLHF
J: TRBJ2-3; V: TRBV9; size: many; D: TRBD1; DNA: TGTGCCAGCAGCGGGGGACAGGTCACAGATACGCAGTATTTT; CDR3: CASSGGQVTDTQYF
J: TRBJ2-2; V: TRBV7-9; size: many; D: TRBD1; DNA: TGTGCCAGCAGCGTACCGGGACAGGGAGGTATTGACACCGGGGAGCTGTTTTTT; CDR3: CASSVPGQGGIDTGELFF
J: TRBJ1-4; V: TRBV7-9; size: few; D: -; DNA: TGTGCCAGCAGCTTAACAGGGTTCAATGAAAAACTGTTTTTT; CDR3: CASSLTGFNEKLFF
J: TRBJ2-3; V: TRBV7-7; size: -; D: -; DNA: TGTGCTAGCAGCTTAAGGGGTTGGACAGATACGCAGTATTTT; CDR3: CASSLRGWTDTQYF
J: TRBJ1-1; V: TRBV12-3/TRBV12-4; size: many; D: -; DNA: TGTGCCAGCAGTCTAACCCGGACGGGTTTCGCCACTGAAGCTTTCTTT; CDR3: CASSLTRTGFATEAFF
J: TRBJ2-3; V: TRBV13; size: few; D: -; DNA: TGTGCCAGCACCCCCCCCGGGGCGGGTACGCAGTATTTT; CDR3: CASTPPGAGTQYF
J: TRBJ2-3; V: TRBV7-8; size: few; D: TRBD2; DNA: TGTGCCAGCAGCTTCCTTAGAAGCGGGGGGGCCCTCCGCACAGATACGCAGTATTTT; CDR3: CASSFLRSGGALRTDTQYF
J: TRBJ2-3; V: TRBV7-3; size: -; D: -; DNA: TGTGCCAGCAGCGATTGGGGAGGCACAGATACGCAGTATTTT; CDR3: CASSDWGGTDTQYF
J: TRBJ1-1; V: TRBV12-5; size: many; D: -; DNA: TGTGCTAGTGGTCCCCGGAGGTACACTGAAGCTTTCTTT; CDR3: CASGPRRYTEAFF
J: TRBJ1-1; V: TRBV6-2/TRBV6-3; size: few; D: -; DNA: TGTGCCACCACCGACAGGTACAAAATAATGAACACTGAAGCTTTCTTT; CDR3: CATTDRYKIMNTEAFF
J: TRBJ2-6; V: TRBV27; size: many; D: TRBD1; DNA: TGTGCCAGCAGCACACCGACAGGGGTTAAGTCTGGGGCCAACGTCCTGACTTTC; CDR3: CASSTPTGVKSGANVLTF
J: TRBJ2-1; V: TRBV11-1; size: many; D: TRBD2; DNA: TGTGCCAGCAGACTGCATGCCGGCGGGGGGGCCAATGAGCAGTTCTTC; CDR3: CASRLHAGGGANEQFF
J: TRBJ2-1; V: TRBV6-4; size: many; D: -; DNA: TGTGCCAGCAGTGACGACGACAGAGCTCCCTACAATGAGCAGTTCTTC; CDR3: CASSDDDRAPYNEQFF
J: TRBJ1-4; V: TRBV6-5; size: many; D: -; DNA: TGTGCCAGCAGTTATTCCGGCGGGCAGGGGGAAAAACTGTTTTTT; CDR3: CASSYSGGQGEKLFF
J: TRBJ2-1; V: TRBV24-1; size: few; D: -; DNA: TGTGCCACCAGTGATTCCTCCCTTTACGAGCAGTTCTTC; CDR3: CATSDSSLYEQFF
J: TRBJ2-7; V: TRBV5-1; size: few; D: -; DNA: TGCGCCAGCAGCTCCGCCGGGACGGAACTCTACGAGCAGTACTTC; CDR3: CASSSAGTELYEQYF
J: TRBJ2-5; V: TRBV20-1; size: many; D: -; DNA: TGCAGTGCTTCGCAAGGGGAAGAGACCCAGTACTTC; CDR3: CSASQGEETQYF
J: TRBJ1-2; V: TRBV5-1; size: few; D: TRBD1; DNA: TGCGCCAGCAGCGTATCCGGGACAGGGGGCCCCGGGGGCTACACCTTC; CDR3: CASSVSGTGGPGGYTF
J: TRBJ2-7; V: TRBV10-3; size: many; D: TRBD2; DNA: TGTGCCATCATGATAGCGGGGGGGGCCTACGAGCAGTACTTC; CDR3: CAIMIAGGAYEQYF
J: TRBJ1-1; V: TRBV9; size: -; D: TRBD1; DNA: TGTGCCAGCAGCGATTCTGACAGGGGTCTCGCTGAAGCTTTCTTT; CDR3: CASSDSDRGLAEAFF
J: TRBJ1-1; V: TRBV20-1; size: many; D: -; DNA: TGCAGTGCACCCCGGGAGGGGATGAACACTGAAGCTTTCTTT; CDR3: CSAPREGMNTEAFF
J: TRBJ2-3; V: TRBV4-2; size: few; D: TRBD2; DNA: TGTGCCAGCACCCCGAGTTCGGCGGGGGGGGTCGCAGATACGCAGTATTTT; CDR3: CASTPSSAGGVADTQYF
J: TRBJ1-1; V: TRBV7-2; size: -; D: -; DNA: TGTGCCAGCAGCAAGTACAGGGAATATTCGTTCGCAGCTTTCTTT; CDR3: CASSKYREYSFAAFF
J: TRBJ1-1; V: TRBV4-2; size: few; D: TRBD1; DNA: TGTGCCAGCAGCCTAGACAGGGTCGCAAATGGTGCTTTCTTT; CDR3: CASSLDRVANGAFF
J: TRBJ1-2; V: TRBV5-1; size: -; D: TRBD1; DNA: TGCGCCAGCGGTTTCGGGACAGCTAACTATGGCTACACCTTC; CDR3: CASGFGTANYGYTF
J: TRBJ1-5; V: TRBV7-9; size: many; D: -; DNA: TGTGCCAGCAGCCCCGGCCCACGGAATCAGCCCCAGCATTTT; CDR3: CASSPGPRNQPQHF
J: TRBJ1-2; V: TRBV5-1; size: -; D: -; DNA: TGCGCCAGCAGGCTCGGTGTAAGGCCTAACTATGGCTACACCTTC; CDR3: CASRLGVRPNYGYTF
J: TRBJ2-2; V: TRBV10-2; size: many; D: -; DNA: TGCGCCAGCAGTGAGAATGAGTTTGGAGGGGGCGGTACCGGGGAGCTGTTTTTT; CDR3: CASSENEFGGGGTGELFF
J: TRBJ2-5; V: TRBV29-1; size: -; D: TRBD1; DNA: TGCAGCGTTCGGGGACAGGATCAAGAGACCCAGTACTTC; CDR3: CSVRGQDQETQYF
J: TRBJ1-6; V: TRBV11-2; size: many; D: -; DNA: TGTGCCAGCAGCTTAGAGGGGCTCAGGGTTAATTCACCCCTCCACTTT; CDR3: CASSLEGLRVNSPLHF
J: TRBJ2-6; V: TRBV7-7; size: few; D: -; DNA: TGTGCTAGCAGCGAAGGGGGGGCCAACGTCCTGACTTTC; CDR3: CASSEGGANVLTF
J: TRBJ1-2; V: TRBV30; size: many; D: -; DNA: TGTGCCTGGAGTGTCGGTGATCGCTATGGCTACACCTTC; CDR3: CAWSVGDRYGYTF
J: TRBJ2-7; V: TRBV11-2; size: few; D: TRBD2; DNA: TGTGCCAGCAGCGCGAGTACCGGGACTACCTACGAGCAGTACTTC; CDR3: CASSASTGTTYEQYF